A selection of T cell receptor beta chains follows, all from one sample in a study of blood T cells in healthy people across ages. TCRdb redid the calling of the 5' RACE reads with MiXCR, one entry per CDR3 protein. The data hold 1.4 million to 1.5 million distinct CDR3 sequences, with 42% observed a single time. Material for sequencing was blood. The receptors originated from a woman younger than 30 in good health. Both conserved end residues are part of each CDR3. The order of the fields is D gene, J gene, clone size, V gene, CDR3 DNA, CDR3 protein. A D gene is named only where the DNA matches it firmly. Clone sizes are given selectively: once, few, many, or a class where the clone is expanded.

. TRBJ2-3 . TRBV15 TGTGCCACCAGCTCCCGGACGGCCACTAGCACAGATACGCAGTATTTT CATSSRTATSTDTQYF
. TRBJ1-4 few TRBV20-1 TGCAGTGCTAGAGATTTTGAAAAACTGTTTTTT CSARDFEKLFF
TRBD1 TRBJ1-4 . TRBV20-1 TGCAGTGCTACTCCGGGACAGGGTATTAATGAAAAACTGTTTTTT CSATPGQGINEKLFF
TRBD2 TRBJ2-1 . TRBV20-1 TGCAGTGCAGGACTAGCGGGAGGGATAAACAATGAGCAGTTCTTC CSAGLAGGINNEQFF
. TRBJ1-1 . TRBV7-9 TGTGCCACCATCCTCCTCAAACCGGGGCCAACTGAAGCTTTCTTT CATILLKPGPTEAFF
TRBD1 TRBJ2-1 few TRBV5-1 TGCGCCAGTCACCGGGACAGCACAAACAATGAGCAGTTCTTC CASHRDSTNNEQFF
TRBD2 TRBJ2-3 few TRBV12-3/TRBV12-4 TGTGCCAGCAGTTTTCGGGCTAGCGGGGCTCTTGGAGATACGCAGTATTTT CASSFRASGALGDTQYF
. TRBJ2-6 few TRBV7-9 TGTGCCAGCAGCCCTCCCCCGGGAGCTGGGGCCAACGTCCTGACTTTC CASSPPPGAGANVLTF
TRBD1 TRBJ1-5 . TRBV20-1 TGCAGTGCTCCAGGGGGGTCTAGCAATCAGCCCCAGCATTTT CSAPGGSSNQPQHF
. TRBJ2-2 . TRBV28 TGTGCCAGCCGCACTCCAGGGTTTACCGGGGAGCTGTTTTTT CASRTPGFTGELFF
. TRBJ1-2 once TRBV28 TGTGCCAGCAGACCGGGACGGACAAACTTAAACTATGGCTACACCTTC CASRPGRTNLNYGYTF